This T cell receptor beta chain stems from a study of shared clonotypes between healthy human individuals. Findings and caveats of the study: Roughly 5% of naive CD4 clonotypes were shared across four donors. Unshared clonotypes carried lower generation probabilities than those common to all four donors.

The CDR3 is made up of 15 amino acids. The V gene's germline CDR1 is KGHSH and CDR2 LQKENI. V dropped 0 bases and J dropped 2 bases, with 10 bases sitting between them. Points on this clone: What it recognizes is unknown.

Clones were sequenced by immunoSEQ multiplex PCR, and TCRdb holds only the in-frame ones, with some missing. The table shows some 1.5 million clones, with roughly 97% occurring only once. V gene TRBV18 combines with J gene TRBJ2-5; D unclear. The TCR sequence derives from a man aged 30-40 years in good health. The sequencing input was naive CD4+ T cells sorted from blood. Subset: CD45RA+ positively selected. The CDR3 reads CASSPPPRLQETQYF. The CDR3 region has the DNA TGTGCCAGCTCACCACCTCCACGACTTCAAGAGACCCAGTACTTC.